Presented here are 22 T cell receptor beta chains from one specimen sequenced in a study of tumor-infiltrating lymphocytes in localized non-small cell lung cancer. The assay was immunoSEQ multiplex PCR, and TCRdb's table has in-frame clones only and misses some. This sample has about 12,000 clones, with approximately 84% found just once. Sequencing was done on a sample of lung tumor tissue. These receptors came from a human donor with non-small cell lung cancer.

Of note for this clone: This sample includes further DNA sequences coding for the same CDR3. The CDR3 reads CASSQERGGPPYEQYF. The CDR3 DNA follows: TGCGCCAGCAGCCAAGAAAGAGGGGGCCCACCCTACGAGCAGTACTTC. The rearrangement uses TRBV4-1 and TRBJ2-7, with TRBD1 identical over 7 bases. The CDR3 loop spans 16 amino acids. The germline CDR1 and CDR2 sequences are MGHRA and YSYEKL. J gave up 2 bases and V 0 bases, and 7 bases lay outside the gene matches.

The V and J genes are TRBV2 and TRBJ1-5; D gene uncertain. CDR1 SNHLY and CDR2 FYNNEI come from the germline V gene. The CDR3 sequence is 14 residues long. The V and J ends lost 7 bases and 2 bases respectively, with 12 bases between them. CDR3 sequence reads: CASTASRGNQPQHF. The DNA of the CDR3 is TGTGCCAGCACGGCCTCCCGGGGCAATCAGCCCCAGCATTTT.

This clone was detected only once. J is TRBJ1-3 and V is TRBV5-1, with D unresolved. V lost 4 bases and J 4 bases, leaving 6 bases between the germline ends. Germline CDR1 reads SGHRS; CDR2 reads YFSETQ. The length of the CDR3 is 12 residues. The CDR3 loop reads CASSPGGNTIYF. The CDR3 DNA is TGCGCCAGCAGCCCGGGGGGAAACACCATATATTTT.

The chain carries TRBV6-1 and TRBJ2-5; the match to TRBD2 covers 12 bases. V lost 2 bases and J lost 5; bases outside the gene matches: 3. The CDR3 sequence is 15 residues long. The germline CDR1 and CDR2 sequences are MNHNS and SASEGT. The CDR3 sequence is CASSELAGGPETQYF. DNA of the CDR3: TGTGCCAGCAGTGAACTAGCGGGGGGGCCGGAGACCCAGTACTTC.

The V gene is TRBV11-3, the J gene TRBJ1-2; unclear D gene. From germline, CDR1 is SGHNT and CDR2 YENEEA. Trimming removed 6 bases at V and 2 bases at J, with 19 bases between. The length of the CDR3 is 16 residues. CDR3 amino acids: CASSRLAASLNYGYTF. The CDR3 DNA is TGTGCCAGCAGTCGACTTGCGGCCTCCCTAAACTATGGCTACACCTTC.

This chain joins TRBV7-2 and TRBJ2-7, with D hard to call. The CDR3 runs to 13 residues. V lost 1 base, J lost 7 bases, and 11 bases lay in between. Germline lookup yields CDR1 SGHTA and CDR2 FQGNSA. CDR3 region: CASSLEGLGEQYF. Written as DNA, the CDR3 is TGTGCCAGCAGCTTAGAGGGCCTTGGGGAGCAGTACTTC.

This rearrangement joins TRBV18 to TRBJ1-5; 7 positions agree with TRBD1. V shed 3 bases and J 4 bases; nucleotides not matched to a gene: 6. Looked up from germline, CDR1 is KGHSH and CDR2 is LQKENI. The CDR3 is made up of 15 amino acids. The CDR3 is CASSPGQGGNQPQHF. CDR3 coding DNA: TGTGCCAGCTCACCGGGCCAGGGGGGTAATCAGCCCCAGCATTTT.

CDR3 sequence: CASSLTGTDYEQYF. CDR3 bases: TGTGCCAGCAGCTTGACGGGGACAGACTACGAGCAGTACTTC. The chain combines TRBV5-5 with TRBJ2-7, with TRBD1 identical over 7 bases. There are 14 residues in the CDR3. With 1 base clipped from V and 3 bases from J, the junction kept 4 bases outside the gene matches. In germline, CDR1 is SGHKS, CDR2 YYEKEE (reference sequence).

This clone was observed a handful of times. The chain recombines TRBV5-1 with TRBJ2-2; D is uncertain. The CDR3 totals 15 residues. Germline lookup yields CDR1 SGHRS and CDR2 YFSETQ. Trimming cost V 0 bases and J 0 bases, with 6 bases left between them. CDR3 in DNA: TGCGCCAGCAGCTTGGGGCCCCCGAACACCGGGGAGCTGTTTTTT. Its protein product is CASSLGPPNTGELFF.

This clone was observed once. The rearrangement links TRBV6-5 to TRBJ1-5, with unresolved D. Germline CDR1 and CDR2: MNHEY and SVGAGI. Trimming pared 4 bases from V and 0 bases from J, leaving 7 bases between. The CDR3 consists of 14 residues. CDR3 nucleotide sequence: TGTGCCAGCAGTTCGGTGAATAGCAATCAGCCCCAGCATTTT. Translating it yields CASSSVNSNQPQHF.

This chain joins TRBV9 and TRBJ2-2; D is unresolved. Trimming pared 3 bases from V and 1 base from J, leaving 7 bases between. In germline, CDR1 is SGDLS, CDR2 YYNGEE. This CDR3 is 14 amino acids long. CDR3 nucleotides: TGTGCCAGCAGCGCCGTCATGAACACCGGGGAGCTGTTTTTT. Translating gives CASSAVMNTGELFF.

In its sample, this clone was seen once. The genes are TRBV4-2 and TRBJ1-2; weak D call: TRBD1 (5 bases). The germline gives CDR1 LGHNA, CDR2 YNFKEQ. The V end was cut by 0 bases, the J end by 7 bases, with 15 bases between. This CDR3 spans 15 amino acids. The CDR3 sequence is CASSQDIKGSPGYTF. In DNA, the CDR3 is TGTGCCAGCAGCCAAGATATCAAGGGGAGTCCTGGCTACACCTTC.

This clone has only a few counts. V is TRBV29-1 and J is TRBJ1-2; 8 nucleotides match TRBD1. The CDR3 runs to 15 residues. In germline, CDR1 is SQVTM, CDR2 ANQGSEA. Trimming cost V 4 bases and J 7 bases; bases outside gene matches: 14. The CDR3 region is CSVAALGQGDGGYTF. Here the CDR3 DNA reads TGCAGCGTTGCCGCCCTTGGACAGGGCGATGGTGGCTACACCTTC.

This rearrangement joins TRBV2 to TRBJ2-3, with D perhaps matching TRBD1 (5 bases). CDR1 SNHLY and CDR2 FYNNEI come from the germline V gene. This CDR3 is 16 amino acids long. With 2 bases removed from V and 0 bases from J, the gap between germline ends came to 12 bases. CDR3 DNA sequence: TGTGCCAGCAGTGAATACGGGCAGGGAAGCACAGATACGCAGTATTTT. Translated, it gives CASSEYGQGSTDTQYF.

This chain connects TRBV6-1 to TRBJ1-4, with D hard to call. Looked up from germline, CDR1 is MNHNS and CDR2 is SASEGT. The CDR3 length is 13 residues. The V end was cut by 7 bases, the J end by 4 bases, with 10 bases between. CDR3: CASIRQVNEKLFF. The DNA for the CDR3 is TGTGCCAGCATCAGGCAAGTTAATGAAAAACTGTTTTTT.

The rearrangement links TRBV7-9 to TRBJ2-1; perhaps TRBD1 as D (6 bases). V lost 5 bases to trimming and J lost 1 base, with 12 bases between them. The germline V gene encodes CDR1 SEHNR and CDR2 FQNEAQ (reference sequence). This CDR3 is 15 amino acids long. The CDR3 coding sequence is TGTGCCAGCAGCCCCAGGGGTAGGTCCTACAATGAGCAGTTCTTC. Amino acid sequence: CASSPRGRSYNEQFF.

J is TRBJ1-2 and V is TRBV20-1; D is unclear. From germline, CDR1 is DFQATT and CDR2 SNEGSKA (reference sequence). V was cut by 6 bases and J by 4 bases, with 9 bases left in between. The CDR3 length is 11 residues. The DNA for the CDR3 is TGCAGTGCCCGTAGCACCTATGGCTACACCTTC. Translating it yields CSARSTYGYTF.

The chain couples TRBV5-4 to TRBJ1-2; no definite D call. The CDR3 is 13 amino acids. Trimming took off 0 bases at V and 2 bases at J, with 5 bases between the two ends. The germline V gene encodes CDR1 SGHNT and CDR2 YYREEE (reference sequence). The CDR3 loop is CASSLDRNYGYTF. DNA for the CDR3: TGTGCCAGCAGCTTGGACCGAAACTATGGCTACACCTTC.

V is TRBV19 and J is TRBJ2-1, with D possibly called TRBD1 or TRBD2 (5 bases each). Trimming took 8 bases from V and 0 from J, leaving 14 bases between them. CDR1 LNHDA and CDR2 SQIVND come from the germline V gene (reference sequence). This CDR3 has 15 amino acids. The CDR3 bases are TGTGCCAGTGCAAAATCAGGGAGCTCCTACAATGAGCAGTTCTTC. Protein sequence: CASAKSGSSYNEQFF.

The CDR3 coding sequence is TGTGCCAGCAGCTTAGTGGCCAGGGGAGAAACCAGCAATCAGCCCCAGCATTTT. It codes for CASSLVARGETSNQPQHF. The V and J genes are TRBV7-8 and TRBJ1-5; D perhaps matches TRBD1 (6 bases). This CDR3 region has 18 residues. The V gene lost 1 base and the J gene lost 1 base, with 17 bases spanning the gap. CDR1 and CDR2 from the germline V gene are SGHVS and FQNEAQ.

This chain links TRBV29-1 with TRBJ1-1; no firm D call. This CDR3 has 12 residues. V was shortened by 4 bases and J by 6 bases, with 12 bases between the two germline ends. The germline V gene has CDR1 SQVTM and CDR2 ANQGSEA. CDR3 sequence: CSVAAWRAEAFF. The DNA for the CDR3 is TGCAGCGTTGCCGCTTGGAGAGCTGAAGCTTTCTTT.

The rearrangement joins TRBV27 to TRBJ1-6; D is perhaps TRBD1 (5 bases). The germline V and J ends were trimmed by 3 bases and 8 bases, with 20 bases remaining between them. Germline CDR1 MNHEY, CDR2 SMNVEV (reference sequence). The CDR3 runs to 17 residues. CDR3 amino acids: CASSFLLGVGEDSPLHF. In DNA form, the CDR3 reads TGTGCCAGCAGTTTCCTCCTGGGGGTGGGTGAGGATTCACCCCTCCACTTT.